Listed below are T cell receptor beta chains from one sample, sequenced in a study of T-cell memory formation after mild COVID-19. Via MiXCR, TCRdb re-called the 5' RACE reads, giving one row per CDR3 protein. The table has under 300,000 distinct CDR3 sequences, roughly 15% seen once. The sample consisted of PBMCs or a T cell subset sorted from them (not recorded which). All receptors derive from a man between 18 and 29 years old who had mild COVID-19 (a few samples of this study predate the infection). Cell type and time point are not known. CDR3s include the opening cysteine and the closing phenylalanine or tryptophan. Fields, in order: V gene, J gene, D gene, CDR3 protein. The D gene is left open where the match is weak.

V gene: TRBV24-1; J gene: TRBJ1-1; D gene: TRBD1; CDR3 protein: CATSDFDRGNTEAFF
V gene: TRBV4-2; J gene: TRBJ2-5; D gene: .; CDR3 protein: CASSQDVSNGGETQYF
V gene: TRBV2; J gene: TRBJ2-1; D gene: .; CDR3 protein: CASRYSHEQFF
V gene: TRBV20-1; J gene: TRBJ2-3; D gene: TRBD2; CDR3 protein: CSASALVLARDTQYF
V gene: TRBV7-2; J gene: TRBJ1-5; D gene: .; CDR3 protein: CASSSFWGGDQPQHF
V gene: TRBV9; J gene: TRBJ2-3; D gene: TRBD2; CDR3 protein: CASSVPRRTSGDTDTQYF
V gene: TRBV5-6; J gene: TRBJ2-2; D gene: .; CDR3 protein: CASSLAMGGELFF
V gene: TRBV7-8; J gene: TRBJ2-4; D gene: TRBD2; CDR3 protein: CASSQTSGGSKNIQYF
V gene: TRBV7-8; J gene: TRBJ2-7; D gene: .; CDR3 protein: CASSSTRAYEQYF
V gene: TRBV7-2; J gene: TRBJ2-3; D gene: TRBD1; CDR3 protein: CASSPGTGATDTQYF
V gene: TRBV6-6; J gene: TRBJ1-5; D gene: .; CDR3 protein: CASFEPAEAQPQHF
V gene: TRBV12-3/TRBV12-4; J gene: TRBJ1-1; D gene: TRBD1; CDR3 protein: CASSLTGGTTEAFF
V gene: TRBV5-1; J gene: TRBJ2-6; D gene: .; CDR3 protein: CASSAGVIEANVLTF
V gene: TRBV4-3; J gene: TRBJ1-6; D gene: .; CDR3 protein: CASSQVPTPYGSPLHF
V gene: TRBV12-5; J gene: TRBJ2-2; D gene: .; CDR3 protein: CASERQNTGELFF
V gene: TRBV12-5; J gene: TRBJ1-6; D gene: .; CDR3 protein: CASGFRPRSSYNSPLHF
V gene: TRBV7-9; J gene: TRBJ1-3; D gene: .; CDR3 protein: CASSWSVSGNTIYF
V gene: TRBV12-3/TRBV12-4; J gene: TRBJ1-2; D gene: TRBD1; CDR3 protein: CASSFTGGYGYTF
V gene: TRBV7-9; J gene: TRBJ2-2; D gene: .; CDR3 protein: CASSSSPRTANTGELFF
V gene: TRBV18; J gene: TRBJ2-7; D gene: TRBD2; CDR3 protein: CASSRSGGYEQYF
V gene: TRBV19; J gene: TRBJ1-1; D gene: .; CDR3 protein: CASIGVLNTEAFF
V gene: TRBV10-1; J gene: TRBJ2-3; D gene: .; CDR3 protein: CASSEGPPIRGDTQYF
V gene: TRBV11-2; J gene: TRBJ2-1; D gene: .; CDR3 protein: CASSFGSEQFF
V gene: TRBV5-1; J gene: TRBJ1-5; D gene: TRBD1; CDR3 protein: CASSAGGGQPQHF
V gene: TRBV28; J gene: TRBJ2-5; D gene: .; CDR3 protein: CASSFGGSLSQETQYF
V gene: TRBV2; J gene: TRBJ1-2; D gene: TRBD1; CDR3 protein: CASRDRGLYGYTF
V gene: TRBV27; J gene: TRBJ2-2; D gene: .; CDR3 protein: CASSFLVNTGELFF
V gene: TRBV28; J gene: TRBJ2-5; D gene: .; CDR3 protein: CASSPQGRIQETQYF
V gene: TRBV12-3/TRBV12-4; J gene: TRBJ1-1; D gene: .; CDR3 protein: CASSSGSEAFF